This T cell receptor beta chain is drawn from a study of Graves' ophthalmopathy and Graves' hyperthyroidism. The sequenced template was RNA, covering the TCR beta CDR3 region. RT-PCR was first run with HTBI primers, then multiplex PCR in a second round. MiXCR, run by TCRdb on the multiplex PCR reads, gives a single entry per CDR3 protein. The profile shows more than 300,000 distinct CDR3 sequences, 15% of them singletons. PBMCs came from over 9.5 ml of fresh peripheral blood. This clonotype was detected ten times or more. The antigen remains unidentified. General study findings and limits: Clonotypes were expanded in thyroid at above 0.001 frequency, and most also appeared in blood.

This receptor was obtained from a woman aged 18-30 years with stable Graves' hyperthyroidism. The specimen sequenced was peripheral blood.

The CDR3 region has the DNA TGTGCCAGCAAATTCGGGACAGCCAACACTGAAGCTTTCTTT. It translates to CASKFGTANTEAFF. The chain has TRBV6-1 and TRBJ1-1; 7 bases line up with TRBD1. This CDR3 has 14 amino acids. Germline assignment: CDR1 MNHNS and CDR2 SASEGT. V dropped 7 bases and J dropped 2; count of bases not matched to a gene: 7.